This TCR beta chain was identified in a study of graft-versus-host responses after intestinal transplantation. Study overall: The study gave all recipients anti-thymocyte globulin induction, then tacrolimus and steroids for approximately three years.

Sequencing used immunoSEQ multiplex PCR; TCRdb keeps in-frame clones, though not all of them. The table has just under 90,000 clones, around 83% seen once. This CDR3 has 14 residues. CDR1 LGHNA and CDR2 YNFKEQ come from the germline V gene. V was cut by 0 bases and J by 2 bases, with 7 bases left in between. About this clone itself: The antigen remains undetermined.

The sequence came from a human donor who received an intestinal transplant. Sequenced here: unstimulated CD8+ T cells sorted from spleen or lymph node cells, sampled before intestinal transplant. The chain is built from TRBV4-2 and TRBJ2-5; D not certain. In nucleotides, the CDR3 is TGTGCCAGCAGCCAAGATTCCAAACAAGAGACCCAGTACTTC. It encodes CASSQDSKQETQYF.